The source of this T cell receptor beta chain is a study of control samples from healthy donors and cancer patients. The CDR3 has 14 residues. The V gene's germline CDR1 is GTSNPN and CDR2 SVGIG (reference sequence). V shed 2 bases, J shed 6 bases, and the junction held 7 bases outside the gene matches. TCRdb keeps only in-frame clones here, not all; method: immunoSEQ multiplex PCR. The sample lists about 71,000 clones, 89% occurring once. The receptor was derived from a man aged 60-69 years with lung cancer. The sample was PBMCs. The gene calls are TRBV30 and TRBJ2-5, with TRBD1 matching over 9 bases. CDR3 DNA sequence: TGTGCCTGGAGTATCGAAGGACAGGGGAAGACCCAGTACTTC. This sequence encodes CAWSIEGQGKTQYF.